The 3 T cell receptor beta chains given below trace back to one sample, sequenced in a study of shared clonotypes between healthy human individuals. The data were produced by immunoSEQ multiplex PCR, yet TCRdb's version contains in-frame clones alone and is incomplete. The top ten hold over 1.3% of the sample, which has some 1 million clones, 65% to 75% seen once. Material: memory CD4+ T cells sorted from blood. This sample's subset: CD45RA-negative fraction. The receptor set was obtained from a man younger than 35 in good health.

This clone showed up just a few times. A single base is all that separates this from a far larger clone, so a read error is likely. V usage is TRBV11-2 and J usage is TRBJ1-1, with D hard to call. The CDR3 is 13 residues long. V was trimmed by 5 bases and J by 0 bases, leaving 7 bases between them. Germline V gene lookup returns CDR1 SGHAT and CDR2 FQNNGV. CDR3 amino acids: CASSPQMNTEAFF. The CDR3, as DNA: TGTGCCAGCAGCCCGCAGATGAACACTGAAGCTTTCTTT.

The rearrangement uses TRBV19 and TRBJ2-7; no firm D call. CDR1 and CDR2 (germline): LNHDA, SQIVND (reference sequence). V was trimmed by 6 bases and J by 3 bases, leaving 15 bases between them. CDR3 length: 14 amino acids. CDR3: CASRAPPVDYEQYF. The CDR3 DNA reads TGTGCCAGTAGGGCCCCCCCGGTTGACTACGAGCAGTACTTC.

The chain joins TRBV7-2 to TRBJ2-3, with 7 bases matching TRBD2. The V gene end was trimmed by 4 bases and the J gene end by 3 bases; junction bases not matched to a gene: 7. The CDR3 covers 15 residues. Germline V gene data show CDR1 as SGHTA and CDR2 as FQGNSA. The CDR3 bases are TGTGCCAGCAGCTCCCAAGCGGGAAGAACAGATACGCAGTATTTT. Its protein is CASSSQAGRTDTQYF.